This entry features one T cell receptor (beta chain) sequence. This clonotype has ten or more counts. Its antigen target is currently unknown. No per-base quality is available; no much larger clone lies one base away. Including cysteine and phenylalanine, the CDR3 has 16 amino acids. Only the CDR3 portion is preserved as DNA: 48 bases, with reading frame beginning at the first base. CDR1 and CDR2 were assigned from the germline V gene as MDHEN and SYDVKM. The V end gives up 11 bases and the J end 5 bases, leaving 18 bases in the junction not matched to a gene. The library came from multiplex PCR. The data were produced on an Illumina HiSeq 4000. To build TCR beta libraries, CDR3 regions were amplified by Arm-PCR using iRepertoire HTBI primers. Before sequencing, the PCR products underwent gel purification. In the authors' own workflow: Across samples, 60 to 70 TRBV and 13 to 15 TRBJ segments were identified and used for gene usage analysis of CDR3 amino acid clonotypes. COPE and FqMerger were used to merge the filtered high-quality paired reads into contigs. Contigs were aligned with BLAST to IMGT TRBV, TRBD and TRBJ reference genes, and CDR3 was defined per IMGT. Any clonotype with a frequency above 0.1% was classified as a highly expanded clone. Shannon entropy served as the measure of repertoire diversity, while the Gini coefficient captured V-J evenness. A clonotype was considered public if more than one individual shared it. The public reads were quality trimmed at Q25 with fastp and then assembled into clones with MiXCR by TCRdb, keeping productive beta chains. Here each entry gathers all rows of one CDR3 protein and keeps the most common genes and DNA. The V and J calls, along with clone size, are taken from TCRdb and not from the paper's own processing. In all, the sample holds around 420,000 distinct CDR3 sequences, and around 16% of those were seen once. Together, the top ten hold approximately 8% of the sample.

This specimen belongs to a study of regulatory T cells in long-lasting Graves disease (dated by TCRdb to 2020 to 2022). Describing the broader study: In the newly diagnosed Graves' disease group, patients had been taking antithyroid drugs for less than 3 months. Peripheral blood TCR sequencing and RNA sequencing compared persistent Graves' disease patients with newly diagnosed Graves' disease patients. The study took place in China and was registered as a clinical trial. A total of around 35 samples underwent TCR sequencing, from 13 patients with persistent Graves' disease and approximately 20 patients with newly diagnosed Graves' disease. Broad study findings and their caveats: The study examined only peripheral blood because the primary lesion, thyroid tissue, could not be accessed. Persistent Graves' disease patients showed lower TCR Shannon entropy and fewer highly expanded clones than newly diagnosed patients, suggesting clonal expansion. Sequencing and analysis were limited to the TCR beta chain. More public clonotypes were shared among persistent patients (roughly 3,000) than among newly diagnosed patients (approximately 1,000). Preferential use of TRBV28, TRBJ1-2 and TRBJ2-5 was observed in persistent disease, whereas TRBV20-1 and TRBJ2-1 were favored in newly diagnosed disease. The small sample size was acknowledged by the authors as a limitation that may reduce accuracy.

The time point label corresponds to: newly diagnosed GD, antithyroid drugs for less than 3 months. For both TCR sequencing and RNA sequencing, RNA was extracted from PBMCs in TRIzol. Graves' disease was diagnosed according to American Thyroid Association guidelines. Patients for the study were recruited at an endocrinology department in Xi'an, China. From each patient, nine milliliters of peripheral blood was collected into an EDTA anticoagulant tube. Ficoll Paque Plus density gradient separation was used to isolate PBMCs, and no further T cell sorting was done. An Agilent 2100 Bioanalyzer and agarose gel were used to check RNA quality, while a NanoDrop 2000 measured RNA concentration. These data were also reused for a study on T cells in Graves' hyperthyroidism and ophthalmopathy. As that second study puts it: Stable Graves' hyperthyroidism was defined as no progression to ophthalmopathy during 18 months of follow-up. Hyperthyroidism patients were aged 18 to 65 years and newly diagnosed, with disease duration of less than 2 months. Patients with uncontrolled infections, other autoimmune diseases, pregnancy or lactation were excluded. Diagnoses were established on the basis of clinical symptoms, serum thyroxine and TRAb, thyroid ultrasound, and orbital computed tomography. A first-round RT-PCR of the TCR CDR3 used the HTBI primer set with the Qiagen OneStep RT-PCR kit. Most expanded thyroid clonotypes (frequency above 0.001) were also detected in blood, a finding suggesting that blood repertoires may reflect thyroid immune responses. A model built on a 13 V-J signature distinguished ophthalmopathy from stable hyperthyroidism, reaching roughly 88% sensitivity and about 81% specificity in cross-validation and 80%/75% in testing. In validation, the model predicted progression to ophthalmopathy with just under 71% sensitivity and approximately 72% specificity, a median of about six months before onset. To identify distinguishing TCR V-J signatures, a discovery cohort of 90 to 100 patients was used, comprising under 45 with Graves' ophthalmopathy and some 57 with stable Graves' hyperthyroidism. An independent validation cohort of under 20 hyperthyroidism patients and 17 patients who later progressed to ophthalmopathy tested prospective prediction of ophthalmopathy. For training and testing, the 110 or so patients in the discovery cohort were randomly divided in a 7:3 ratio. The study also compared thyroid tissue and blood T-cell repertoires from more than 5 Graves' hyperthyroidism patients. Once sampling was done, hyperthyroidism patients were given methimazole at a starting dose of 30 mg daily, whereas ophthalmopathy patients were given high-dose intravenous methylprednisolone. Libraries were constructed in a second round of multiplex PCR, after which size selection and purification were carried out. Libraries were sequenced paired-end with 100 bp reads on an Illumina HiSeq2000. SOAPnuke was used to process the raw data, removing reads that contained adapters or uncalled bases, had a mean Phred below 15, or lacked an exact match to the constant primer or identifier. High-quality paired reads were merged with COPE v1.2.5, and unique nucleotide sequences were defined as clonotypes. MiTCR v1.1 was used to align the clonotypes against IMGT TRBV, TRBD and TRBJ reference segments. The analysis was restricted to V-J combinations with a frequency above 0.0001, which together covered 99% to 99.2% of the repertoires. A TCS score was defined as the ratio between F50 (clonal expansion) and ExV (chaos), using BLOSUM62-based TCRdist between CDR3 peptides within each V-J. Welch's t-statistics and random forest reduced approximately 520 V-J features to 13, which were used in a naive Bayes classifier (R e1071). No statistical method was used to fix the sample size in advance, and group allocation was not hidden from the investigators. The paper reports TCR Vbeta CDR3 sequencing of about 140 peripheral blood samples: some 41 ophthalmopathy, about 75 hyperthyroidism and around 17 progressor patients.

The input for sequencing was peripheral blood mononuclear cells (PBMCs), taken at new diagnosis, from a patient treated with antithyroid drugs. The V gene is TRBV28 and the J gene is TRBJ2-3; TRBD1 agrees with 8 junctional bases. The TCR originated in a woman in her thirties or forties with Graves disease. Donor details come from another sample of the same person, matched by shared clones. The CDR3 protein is CASPPTRTGLLDTQYF. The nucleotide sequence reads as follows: TGTGCCTCCCCGCCGACCAGGACAGGGTTATTAGATACGCAGTATTTT. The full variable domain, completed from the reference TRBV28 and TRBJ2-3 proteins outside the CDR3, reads DVKVTQSSRYLVKRTGEKVFLECVQDMDHENMFWYRQDPGLGLRLIYFSYDVKMKEKGDIPEGYSVSREKKERFSLILESASTNQTSMYLCASPPTRTGLLDTQYFGPGTRLTVL.